The 21 T cell receptor beta chains reported below all come from one sample, sequenced in a study of blood T cell repertoires in COVID-19. The data were produced by immunoSEQ multiplex PCR, yet TCRdb's version contains in-frame clones alone and is incomplete. Of under 250,000 clones in the sample, 70% to 80% were seen once. Sequencing input: peripheral blood. The source is a woman between 40 and 55 years old with COVID-19, enrolled during active disease.

The CDR3 loop reads CASSLAIRGDEQYF. In nucleotides, the CDR3 is TGCGCCAGCAGCTTGGCCATCAGGGGCGACGAGCAGTACTTC. This chain links TRBV5-1 with TRBJ2-7; the D gene is possibly TRBD1 (6 bases). CDR1 is SGHRS and CDR2 is YFSETQ in the germline V gene. Trimming removed 0 bases at V and 5 bases at J, with 12 bases between. This CDR3 has 14 residues.

The chain couples TRBV9 to TRBJ2-2, with a possible D match to TRBD2 (5 bases). Per the germline V gene, CDR1 is SGDLS and CDR2 is YYNGEE. The V end was cut by 0 bases, the J end by 8 bases, with 8 bases between. There are 13 residues in the CDR3. The CDR3 region has the DNA TGTGCCAGCAGCGTAGGATTAGCGGGGGAGCTGTTTTTT. Its translation is CASSVGLAGELFF.

V and J are TRBV12-3 or TRBV12-4 and TRBJ1-3; D gene unclear. The CDR3 has 12 residues. Trimming stripped 3 bases from V and 7 bases from J, with 7 bases between. The chain's CDR3 is CASSFNANTIYF. The CDR3 DNA reads TGTGCCAGCAGTTTCAACGCGAACACCATATATTTT.

The rearrangement uses TRBV14 and TRBJ1-2; D is uncertain. This CDR3 is 12 amino acids long. Germline CDR1 reads SGHDN; CDR2 reads FVKESK. Deletions cut 2 bases from V and 2 bases from J, with 3 bases between. The CDR3 nucleotides read TGTGCCAGCAGCCAACAAAACTATGGCTACACCTTC. The encoded protein is CASSQQNYGYTF.

The V gene is TRBV5-1, the J gene TRBJ2-7, with a possible D match to TRBD1 (6 bases). V dropped 4 bases and J dropped 3 bases, with 17 bases sitting between them. The CDR3 covers 15 residues. CDR1 is SGHRS and CDR2 is YFSETQ in the germline V gene. The CDR3 DNA sequence: TGCGCCAGCAGCCTGATGGGGGCTAGGGGCTACGAGCAGTACTTC. It specifies CASSLMGARGYEQYF.

V gene TRBV29-1 combines with J gene TRBJ2-1, with D perhaps TRBD2 (5 bases). This CDR3 spans 11 amino acids. The V gene's germline CDR1 is SQVTM and CDR2 ANQGSEA. The V end was cut by 4 bases, the J end by 15 bases, with 16 bases between. The CDR3 region is CSVGVREEGFF. In DNA form, the CDR3 reads TGCAGCGTTGGGGTACGGGAAGAGGGGTTCTTC.

This clone was observed a few times. The chain is built from TRBV2 and TRBJ2-1, with D uncertain. Germline values: CDR1 SNHLY, CDR2 FYNNEI. This CDR3 has 13 residues. V was clipped by 4 bases and J by 4 bases, with 8 bases between them. CDR3 sequence reads: CASSVDSYNEQFF. DNA of the CDR3: TGTGCCAGCAGTGTAGATAGTTACAATGAGCAGTTCTTC.

This clone came up a few times. V is TRBV2 and J is TRBJ1-1, with 9 bases fitting TRBD1. V lost 7 bases and J lost 6; bases outside the gene matches: 6. CDR1 and CDR2 from the germline V gene are SNHLY and FYNNEI. CDR3 size: 13 residues. CDR3 region: CASKQGAHPEAFF. CDR3 nucleotides: TGTGCCAGCAAACAGGGGGCCCACCCTGAAGCTTTCTTT.

V gene TRBV3-1 (or the pseudogene TRBV3-2) combines with J gene TRBJ1-2; D perhaps matches TRBD1 (6 bases). Trimming took off 7 bases at V and 3 bases at J, with 15 bases between the two ends. The germline CDR1 and CDR2 sequences are LGHDT and YNNKEL (reference sequence). The CDR3 runs 14 residues. CDR3 coding DNA: TGTGCCAGCACCGACCGGGGGGCAGACTATGGCTACACCTTC. This gives the protein CASTDRGADYGYTF.

The V and J genes are TRBV10-3 and TRBJ2-5, with D possibly being TRBD2 (5 bases). Deletions cut 2 bases from V and 5 bases from J, with 12 bases between. From germline, CDR1 is ENHRY and CDR2 SYGVKD. This CDR3 region has 14 residues. This CDR3 is CAISEEGGPETQYF. The CDR3, as DNA: TGTGCCATCAGTGAGGAAGGAGGTCCCGAGACCCAGTACTTC.

The J gene is TRBJ1-1, the V gene TRBV19; TRBD1 matches 10 bases. The J segment lost 4 bases and the V segment lost 5 bases, leaving 7 bases of the junction unmatched. The CDR3 contains 15 residues. CDR1 LNHDA and CDR2 SQIVND come from the germline V gene (reference sequence). In DNA form, the CDR3 reads TGTGCCAGTAGTTTGGACAGGGGGGCCGGCACTGAAGCTTTCTTT. Protein product: CASSLDRGAGTEAFF.

About this clone: This sample also contains other DNA sequences that code for the same CDR3. The rearrangement joins TRBV10-3 to TRBJ1-2, with TRBD1 identical over 8 bases. CDR1 is ENHRY and CDR2 is SYGVKD in the germline V gene. The trim removed 4 bases at V and 2 bases at J, leaving 6 bases unmatched. The CDR3 contains 15 residues. The CDR3 reads CAISGGDRKNYGYTF. The CDR3 DNA is TGTGCCATCAGTGGCGGGGACAGGAAGAACTATGGCTACACCTTC.

The chain has TRBV5-1 and TRBJ2-7; a weak D match, TRBD2 (6 bases). The CDR3 contains 14 residues. V lost 0 bases and J 5 bases, leaving 12 bases between the germline ends. Germline V gene sequence: CDR1 SGHRS, CDR2 YFSETQ. The CDR3 reads CASSLGDGGHEQYF. CDR3 DNA: TGCGCCAGCAGCTTGGGGGACGGGGGACACGAGCAGTACTTC.

The rearrangement uses TRBV4-1 and TRBJ2-1, with 10 bases identical to TRBD2. Unmatched junction bases numbered 9, after V lost 1 base and J lost 0 bases. The CDR3 totals 19 residues. CDR1 is MGHRA, CDR2 YSYEKL, per germline. The CDR3 spells CASSQGSGRALPSYNEQFF. Here the CDR3 DNA reads TGCGCCAGCAGCCAAGGAAGCGGGAGGGCCTTACCCTCCTACAATGAGCAGTTCTTC.

The chain recombines TRBV19 with TRBJ2-5; D possibly corresponds to TRBD2 (5 bases). Trimming removed 4 bases from V and 7 bases from J, with 13 bases in between. This CDR3 has 13 amino acids. Germline loops: CDR1 LNHDA, CDR2 SQIVND (reference sequence). The DNA for the CDR3 is TGTGCCAGTAGTAGAGAACTTGCGGGGACCCAGTACTTC. Its protein product is CASSRELAGTQYF.

The V gene is TRBV6-5, the J gene TRBJ1-2; D unresolved. The CDR3 has 12 residues. Germline V CDR1 and CDR2: MNHEY, SVGAGI. V was shortened by 2 bases and J by 8 bases, with 9 bases between the two germline ends. The CDR3 loop reads CASSYEGRGYTF. The CDR3, as DNA: TGTGCCAGCAGTTACGAGGGAAGAGGCTACACCTTC.

This rearrangement joins TRBV5-1 to TRBJ1-1; a weak D match, TRBD1 (5 bases). This CDR3 comprises 16 residues. In germline, CDR1 is SGHRS, CDR2 YFSETQ. Trimming stripped 5 bases from V and 3 bases from J, with 20 bases between. The CDR3 bases are TGCGCCAGCAGTTTCGACAGAGTGCCGTCGGACACTGAAGCTTTCTTT. It encodes CASSFDRVPSDTEAFF.

The rearrangement links TRBV10-3 to TRBJ2-5; 7 bases fit TRBD1. Germline V CDR1 and CDR2: ENHRY, SYGVKD. The CDR3 has 14 residues. V was pared by 6 bases and J by 4 bases, with 8 bases of the junction left unmatched. The CDR3 nucleotides are TGTGCCATCAGAGAGACAGGGAGTAGAGAGACCCAGTACTTC. Translated, it gives CAIRETGSRETQYF.

J is TRBJ1-4 and V is TRBV5-1, with a possible D match to TRBD1 (5 bases). Trimming took off 7 bases at V and 8 bases at J, with 18 bases between the two ends. Germline CDR1 and CDR2: SGHRS and YFSETQ. The CDR3 covers 14 residues. CDR3 sequence: CASAGDSLSEKLFF. In DNA, the CDR3 is TGCGCCAGCGCGGGAGACAGCCTCTCGGAAAAACTGTTTTTT.

The chain employs TRBV7-6 and TRBJ1-4; tentative D call: TRBD1 (5 bases). V was clipped by 0 bases and J by 6 bases, with 8 bases between them. This CDR3 spans 14 amino acids. Germline CDR1 reads SGHVS; CDR2 reads FNYEAQ. In DNA, the CDR3 is TGTGCCAGCAGCTTAGCGGGGGGGGATGAAAAACTGTTTTTT. Amino acids: CASSLAGGDEKLFF. The full variable domain, completed using reference TRBV7-6 and TRBJ1-4, is GAGVSQSPRYKVTKRGQDVALRCDPISGHVSLYWYRQALGQGPEFLTYFNYEAQQDKSGLPNDRFSAERPEGSISTLTIQRTEQRDSAMYRCASSLAGGDEKLFFGSGTQLSVL.

This clone occurred once. This chain uses TRBV6-2 or TRBV6-3 with TRBJ1-1; tentative D call: TRBD1 (6 bases). The CDR3 extends over 18 amino acids. Looked up from germline, CDR1 is MNHEY and CDR2 is SVGEGT. V lost 5 bases and J 6 bases, leaving 28 bases between the germline ends. The CDR3 spells CASSQLPTLRDKGAEAFF. The CDR3 DNA reads as TGTGCCAGCAGTCAATTACCCACTCTCCGGGACAAAGGCGCTGAAGCTTTCTTT.